The 22 T cell receptor beta chains listed next were all sequenced from one sample in a study of OX40 agonist ivuxolimab in advanced cancers. Measured with immunoSEQ multiplex PCR; TCRdb has only the in-frame clones, and not every one. The table includes roughly 70,000 clones, about nine tenths detected once. Sequencing was performed on CD4+ or CD8+ T cells sorted from blood, taken in a trial of the OX40 agonist ivuxolimab. These receptors were taken from an adult with an advanced solid tumor such as melanoma, head and neck, liver or kidney cancer.

V is TRBV5-4 and J is TRBJ1-2, with D perhaps matching TRBD1 (6 bases). V was shortened by 2 bases and J by 5 bases, with 13 bases between the two germline ends. The V gene's germline CDR1 is SGHNT and CDR2 YYREEE (reference sequence). CDR3 length: 14 residues. The CDR3 here is CASSLGGQEYGYTF. CDR3 bases: TGTGCCAGCAGCTTAGGGGGGCAGGAGTATGGCTACACCTTC.

This clone has a single count. The chain couples TRBV27 to TRBJ1-1; perhaps TRBD1 as D (6 bases). The CDR3 loop spans 15 amino acids. Trimming stripped 7 bases from V and 0 bases from J, with 15 bases between. Germline V gene data show CDR1 as MNHEY and CDR2 as SMNVEV (reference sequence). CDR3 nucleotides: TGTGCCAGCACCAGACAGGTGGGGTTGAACACTGAAGCTTTCTTT. Its translation is CASTRQVGLNTEAFF.

J is TRBJ1-1 and V is TRBV18; unclear D gene. V was cut by 7 bases and J by 8 bases, with 17 bases left in between. This CDR3 has 13 amino acids. Germline assignment: CDR1 KGHSH and CDR2 LQKENI. CDR3 sequence (DNA): TGTGCCAGCTTCGACACTCCCCGAAGAGAAGCTTTCTTT. It codes for CASFDTPRREAFF.

The rearrangement joins TRBV28 to TRBJ1-1; D unclear. V lost 7 bases, J lost 4 bases, and 16 bases lay in between. The CDR3 extends over 14 amino acids. Germline CDR1 and CDR2: MDHEN and SYDVKM. The CDR3 bases are TGTGCCAGCATACGAATTGCACCGCCCACTGAAGCTTTCTTT. This encodes CASIRIAPPTEAFF.

This clone has just a few counts. The chain employs TRBV2 and TRBJ1-4; 9 bases are shared with TRBD1. J gave up 8 bases and V 3 bases, and 7 bases lay outside the gene matches. Germline V gene lookup returns CDR1 SNHLY and CDR2 FYNNEI. The CDR3 is made up of 15 amino acids. In DNA form, the CDR3 reads TGTGCCAGCAGTGATACAGGGGGCGCGGGGGAAAAACTGTTTTTT. Protein product: CASSDTGGAGEKLFF.

V usage is TRBV4-1 and J usage is TRBJ2-7; a weak D match, TRBD2 (6 bases). Germline V CDR1 and CDR2: MGHRA, YSYEKL. V lost 3 bases to trimming and J lost 1 base, with 13 bases between them. CDR3 length: 15 amino acids. The CDR3 DNA reads TGCGCCAGCAGCCATAGCGGATTGAGTTCCTACGAGCAGTACTTC. Residues: CASSHSGLSSYEQYF.

The chain links TRBV5-4 to TRBJ1-4, with D tentatively TRBD1 (6 bases). CDR1 is SGHNT and CDR2 is YYREEE in the germline V gene (reference sequence). V lost 4 bases to trimming and J lost 2 bases, with 18 bases between them. This CDR3 contains 17 residues. The CDR3 DNA follows: TGTGCCAGCAGCAAACAGGGCACGCCTCTCACTAATGAAAAACTGTTTTTT. This translates into CASSKQGTPLTNEKLFF.

This chain links TRBV5-1 with TRBJ1-5, with no clear D. Germline CDR1 and CDR2: SGHRS and YFSETQ. The CDR3 runs to 13 residues. Between the trimmed V and J ends, which lost 4 bases and 4 bases, there was a span of 9 bases. The chain's CDR3 is CASSPDGNQPQHF. Here the CDR3 DNA reads TGCGCCAGCAGCCCGGACGGGAATCAGCCCCAGCATTTT.

The chain combines TRBV19 with TRBJ2-7, with 7 bases fitting TRBD2. The germline gives CDR1 LNHDA, CDR2 SQIVND (reference sequence). This CDR3 has 15 residues. Germline trimming cut 6 bases from V and 2 bases from J; bases unmatched to any gene: 10. The CDR3: CASRKFGGGAYEQYF. CDR3 nucleotide sequence: TGTGCCAGTAGGAAGTTCGGGGGAGGGGCCTACGAGCAGTACTTC. Full variable domain (outside the CDR3, taken from reference TRBV19 and TRBJ2-7): DGGITQSPKYLFRKEGQNVTLSCEQNLNHDAMYWYRQDPGQGLRLIYYSQIVNDFQKGDIAEGYSVSREKKESFPLTVTSAQKNPTAFYLCASRKFGGGAYEQYFGPGTRLTVT.

This clone was detected only once. The chain recombines TRBV2 with TRBJ2-7; TRBD1 matches at 7 bases. The junction had 10 bases not matched to a gene; V was cut back by 2 bases and J by 0 bases. The CDR3 is 17 residues long. Germline V CDR1 and CDR2: SNHLY, FYNNEI. The CDR3 DNA follows: TGTGCCAGCAGTGAACTTGTGCGGACAGGTAGCTCCTACGAGCAGTACTTC. This translates into CASSELVRTGSSYEQYF. Looking up the rest from reference TRBV2 and TRBJ2-7 gives the full variable domain: EPEVTQTPSHQVTQMGQEVILRCVPISNHLYFYWYRQILGQKVEFLVSFYNNEISEKSEIFDDQFSVERPDGSNFTLKIRSTKLEDSAMYFCASSELVRTGSSYEQYFGPGTRLTVT.

V usage is TRBV30 and J usage is TRBJ2-7; TRBD1 might be the D (5 bases). V was pared by 6 bases and J by 2 bases, with 8 bases between. CDR1 and CDR2 (germline): GTSNPN, SVGIG (reference sequence). The length of the CDR3 is 11 residues. CDR3 in amino acids: CACSTAYEQYF. The CDR3 coding sequence is TGTGCCTGCTCGACAGCCTACGAGCAGTACTTC.

This clone was seen a few times. The chain links TRBV27 to TRBJ2-7; the D is unclear. The V end was cut by 8 bases, the J end by 6 bases, with 11 bases between. Germline V gene lookup returns CDR1 MNHEY and CDR2 SMNVEV (reference sequence). CDR3 length: 11 amino acids. The CDR3 region is CASGPSAEQYF. Here the CDR3 DNA reads TGTGCCAGCGGCCCCTCCGCCGAGCAGTACTTC.

This chain uses TRBV28 with TRBJ2-2; D is perhaps TRBD1 or TRBD2 (6 bases each). The V end was cut by 10 bases, the J end by 3 bases, with 15 bases between. Germline V gene sequence: CDR1 MDHEN, CDR2 SYDVKM. The CDR3 loop spans 14 amino acids. Written as DNA, the CDR3 is TGTGCCACCCGCGGGACACCATACACCGGGGAGCTGTTTTTT. This gives the protein CATRGTPYTGELFF.

The rearrangement links TRBV30 to TRBJ1-1, with D uncertain. Trimming cost V 3 bases and J 1 base, with 9 bases left between them. CDR3 length: 13 amino acids. CDR1 and CDR2 (germline): GTSNPN, SVGIG (reference sequence). The CDR3 reads CAWRWRRNTEAFF. As DNA, the CDR3 is TGTGCCTGGAGGTGGCGGCGGAACACTGAAGCTTTCTTT.

This clone appeared once. The chain is built from TRBV19 and TRBJ2-3; TRBD2 matches 10 bases. CDR3 size: 17 residues. Germline V lookup: CDR1 LNHDA, CDR2 SQIVND (reference sequence). Trimming at V came to 3 bases and at J to 3 bases, leaving 9 bases not matched to a gene. The CDR3 DNA follows: TGTGCCAGTAGTATTCGCCTTCTAGCGGGAGTAACAGATACGCAGTATTTT. This codes for CASSIRLLAGVTDTQYF.

V is TRBV11-1 and J is TRBJ2-7; 7 bases are shared with TRBD2. Per the germline V gene, CDR1 is SGHAT and CDR2 is FQDESV (reference sequence). This CDR3 is built from 16 residues. The ends lost 3 bases at V and 3 bases at J; junction bases unmatched: 11. CDR3 sequence reads: CASSFRRGGRSYEQYF. CDR3 nucleotides: TGTGCCAGCAGCTTTAGACGGGGCGGGAGAAGCTACGAGCAGTACTTC.

This clone has only one observation. CDR3 residues: CASSNRQELNTEAFF. Written as DNA, the CDR3 is TGCGCCAGCAGCAATAGACAGGAACTGAACACTGAAGCTTTCTTT. V usage is TRBV5-1 and J usage is TRBJ1-1, with D possibly TRBD1 on 6 matching bases. With 4 bases removed from V and 0 bases from J, the gap between germline ends came to 13 bases. The CDR3 runs 15 residues. Looked up from germline, CDR1 is SGHRS and CDR2 is YFSETQ.

This chain connects TRBV5-4 to TRBJ1-1; 7 bases line up with TRBD1. The germline V gene encodes CDR1 SGHNT and CDR2 YYREEE (reference sequence). V was pared by 4 bases and J by 3 bases, with 12 bases of the junction left unmatched. The CDR3 has 16 residues. DNA of the CDR3: TGTGCCAGCAGCGGCAACAGGGGTAGTAGGGACACTGAAGCTTTCTTT. Translation gives CASSGNRGSRDTEAFF.

The rearrangement links TRBV5-1 to TRBJ2-7; 10 positions agree with TRBD2. With 0 bases clipped from V and 0 bases from J, the junction kept 6 bases outside the gene matches. The germline V gene encodes CDR1 SGHRS and CDR2 YFSETQ. The CDR3 loop spans 17 amino acids. CDR3 in amino acids: CASSLGGLADFSYEQYF. The DNA for the CDR3 is TGCGCCAGCAGCTTGGGCGGACTAGCGGACTTCTCCTACGAGCAGTACTTC.

This clone was seen only a few times. The chain joins TRBV18 to TRBJ2-1, with D possibly TRBD1 on 6 matching bases. The germline gives CDR1 KGHSH, CDR2 LQKENI. The CDR3 runs 14 residues. Trimming removed 1 base from V and 10 bases from J, with 14 bases in between. As DNA, the CDR3 is TGTGCCAGCTCACCACAGGGGACATCGAGGGAGCAGTTCTTC. Protein sequence: CASSPQGTSREQFF.

A few counts support this clone. This sequence joins TRBV25-1 and TRBJ2-2; 8 positions match TRBD1. The length of the CDR3 is 14 residues. The germline CDR1 and CDR2 sequences are MGHDK and SYGVNS. V gave up 2 bases and J gave up 4 bases; unmatched junction bases: 0. CDR3 coding DNA: TGTGCCAGCAGTGAAACAGGGGGCACCGGGGAGCTGTTTTTT. It specifies CASSETGGTGELFF.

CDR3: CASSPRTGAGNTIYF. As DNA, the CDR3 is TGTGCCAGCTCACCACGGACAGGGGCAGGAAACACCATATATTTT. This chain joins TRBV18 and TRBJ1-3, with 9 positions matching TRBD1. Germline lookup yields CDR1 KGHSH and CDR2 LQKENI. With V trimmed by 1 base and J by 4 bases, 2 bases remained unmatched. CDR3 size: 15 residues.